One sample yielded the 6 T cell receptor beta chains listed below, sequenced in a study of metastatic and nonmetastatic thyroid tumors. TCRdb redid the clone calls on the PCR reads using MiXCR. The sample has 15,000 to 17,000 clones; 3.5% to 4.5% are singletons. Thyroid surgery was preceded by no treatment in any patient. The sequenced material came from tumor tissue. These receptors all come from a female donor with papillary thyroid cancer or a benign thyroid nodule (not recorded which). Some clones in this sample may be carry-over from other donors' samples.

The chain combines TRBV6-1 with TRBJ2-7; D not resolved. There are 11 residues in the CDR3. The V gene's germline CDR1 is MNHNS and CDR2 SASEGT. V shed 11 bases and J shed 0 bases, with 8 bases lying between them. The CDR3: CAVAGSYEQYF. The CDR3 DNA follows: TGTGCCGTAGCAGGCTCCTACGAGCAGTACTTC.

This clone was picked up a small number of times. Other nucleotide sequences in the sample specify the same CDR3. The CDR3 sequence is CASSQPGLAGGGVDTQYF. The CDR3 region has the DNA TGTGCCAGCAGTCAACCGGGACTAGCGGGAGGGGGAGTAGATACGCAGTATTTT. The genes are TRBV28 and TRBJ2-3; 16 positions agree with TRBD2. This CDR3 contains 18 residues. The junction had 10 bases not matched to a gene; V was cut back by 5 bases and J by 5 bases. Germline loops: CDR1 MDHEN, CDR2 SYDVKM.

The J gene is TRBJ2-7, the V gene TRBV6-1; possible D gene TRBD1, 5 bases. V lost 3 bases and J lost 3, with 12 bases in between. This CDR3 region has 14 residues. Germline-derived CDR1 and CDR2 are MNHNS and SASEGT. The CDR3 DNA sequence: TGTGCCAGCAGTGACAGGGCCTCCTACTACGAGCAGTACTTC. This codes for CASSDRASYYEQYF.

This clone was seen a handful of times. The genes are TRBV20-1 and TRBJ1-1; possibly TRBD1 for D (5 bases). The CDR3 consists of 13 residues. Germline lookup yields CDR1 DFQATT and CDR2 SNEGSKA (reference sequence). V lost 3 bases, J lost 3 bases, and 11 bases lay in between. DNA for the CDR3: TGCAGTGCTAGTGCGGGGGGGGACACTGAAGCTTTCTTT. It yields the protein CSASAGGDTEAFF.

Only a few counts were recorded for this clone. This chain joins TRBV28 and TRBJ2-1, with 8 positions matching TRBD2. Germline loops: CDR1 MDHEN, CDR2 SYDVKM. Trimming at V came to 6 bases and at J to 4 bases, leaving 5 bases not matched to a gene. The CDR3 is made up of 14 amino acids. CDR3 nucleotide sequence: TGTGCCAGCAGGCCTCCGGGGGGGTACAATGAGCAGTTCTTC. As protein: CASRPPGGYNEQFF. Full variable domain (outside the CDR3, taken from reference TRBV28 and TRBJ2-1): DVKVTQSSRYLVKRTGEKVFLECVQDMDHENMFWYRQDPGLGLRLIYFSYDVKMKEKGDIPEGYSVSREKKERFSLILESASTNQTSMYLCASRPPGGYNEQFFGPGTRLTVL.

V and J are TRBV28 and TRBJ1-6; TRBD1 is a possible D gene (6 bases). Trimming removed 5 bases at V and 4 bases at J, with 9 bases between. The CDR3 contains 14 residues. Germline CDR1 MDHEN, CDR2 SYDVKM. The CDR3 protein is CASSPGQYNSPLHF. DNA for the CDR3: TGTGCCAGCAGTCCCGGACAGTATAATTCACCCCTCCACTTT.